This T cell receptor (beta chain) was captured in a study of T cell clonality in common variable immunodeficiency. Whole-study results and caveats: Fewer deletions and N-nucleotide insertions were reportedly seen in common variable immunodeficiency TCR beta sequences.

Comment on this clone: Its antigen is as yet unknown. The read ends 3 residues before the CDR3 terminus; that terminus is restored from the germline J gene.

V dropped 7 bases and J dropped 10; count of bases not matched to a gene: 13. The CDR3 is 15 amino acids. Looked up from germline, CDR1 is KGHSH and CDR2 is LQKENI. No CVID subject was ill or on immunomodulatory drugs when sampled. TCRdb keeps only in-frame clones here, not all; method: immunoSEQ multiplex PCR. This repertoire holds under 15,000 clones, and none appear only once. The rearrangement joins TRBV18 to TRBJ1-6; 7 bases fit TRBD1. The sample was peripheral blood mononuclear cells. The TCR sequence derives from a human donor with common variable immunodeficiency. CDR3 DNA (partial): TGTGCCAGCTTAGATTCGGGGGACAGAGGCTCACCC. Protein: CASLDSGDRGSP. The complete CDR3 reads CASLDSGDRGSPLHF.